This is a list of T cell receptor beta chains from one sample in a study of cytomegalovirus exposure and HLA in healthy donors. Using immunoSEQ multiplex PCR, the repertoire was profiled, and TCRdb retains in-frame clones only, with some absent. This sample carries some 120,000 clones, over 70% of them seen once, and the ten largest clones take 3% to 4%. Sequencing was carried out using PBMCs. All receptors derive from a woman aged 45-60 years in good health and CMV-seronegative. The CDR3 runs from the conserved cysteine through the conserved F or W. Each record gives: clone size, J gene, D gene, V gene, CDR3 DNA, CDR3 protein. D genes are given only for firm matches. Clone size is not always given. Where it is, it says once, few, many or a class for expanded clones.

once TRBJ2-3 TRBD2 TRBV11-3 TGTGCCAGCAGCACCACTAGCGGAGCTCGGGCAGATACGCAGTATTTT CASSTTSGARADTQYF
NA TRBJ1-4 NA TRBV28 TGTGCCAGCAGTTTATTTGCAGGGGCTAATGAAAAACTGTTTTTT CASSLFAGANEKLFF
NA TRBJ2-1 NA TRBV27 TGTGCCAGCAGTTTTGGGGACTTGAATGAGCAGTTCTTC CASSFGDLNEQFF
NA TRBJ2-1 TRBD2 TRBV9 TGTGCCAGCAGCGTAGCAGCGGGAGCCCCACTCGGGGTTGAGCAGTTCTTC CASSVAAGAPLGVEQFF
NA TRBJ2-5 NA TRBV11-2 TGTGCCAGCAGCTCCGGGTCTACCCAGTACTTC CASSSGSTQYF
NA TRBJ1-6 NA TRBV19 TGTGCCAGTAGGCAGGACTCCTATAATTCACCCCTCCACTTT CASRQDSYNSPLHF
NA TRBJ2-5 NA TRBV7-3 TGTGCCAGCAGCTCACCCCTGGACACCCATAATGCGGAGACCCAGTACTTC CASSSPLDTHNAETQYF
NA TRBJ2-3 TRBD2 TRBV27 TGTGCCAGCAGTTCGCTAGCGGCTCCCGGAGATACGCAGTATTTT CASSSLAAPGDTQYF
once TRBJ1-2 NA TRBV27 TGTGCCAGCAGTTTATCGGGAGCCAGAAGCTATGGCTACACCTTC CASSLSGARSYGYTF
once TRBJ1-3 NA TRBV7-8 TGTGCCAGCAGCTTATTGCGGGTTGCCTCTGGAAACACCATATATTTT CASSLLRVASGNTIYF
NA TRBJ1-1 TRBD1 TRBV6-1 TGTGCCAGCAGCAAACTACAGGGGGCGCATACTGAAGCTTTCTTT CASSKLQGAHTEAFF
few TRBJ2-1 NA TRBV6-5 TGTGCCAGCAGTTACACCCCAGGGGACAATGAGCAGTTCTTC CASSYTPGDNEQFF
few TRBJ1-1 TRBD1 TRBV28 TGTGCCAGCAGTTGGCAGGGGGCTGGCACTGAAGCTTTCTTT CASSWQGAGTEAFF
NA TRBJ2-7 TRBD1 TRBV6-5 TGTGCCAGCAGTACGCAACAGGGGCCCTACGAGCAGTACTTC CASSTQQGPYEQYF
NA TRBJ1-2 NA TRBV9 TGTGCCAGCAGCAGAACTAACTCTTATGGCTACACCTTC CASSRTNSYGYTF
few TRBJ1-1 NA TRBV6-5 TGTGCCAGCACCTCACGGGGAGGGAAGTCTGAAGCTTTCTTT CASTSRGGKSEAFF
NA TRBJ1-1 NA TRBV20-1 TGCAGTGCTTGGACAAGCGAGGAAGCTTTCTTT CSAWTSEEAFF
NA TRBJ2-1 TRBD1 TRBV7-9 TGTGCCAGCAGCCCGATACAGGGGGCCGGTTACAATGAGCAGTTCTTC CASSPIQGAGYNEQFF
NA TRBJ2-1 TRBD2 TRBV11-3 TGTGCCAGCAGCTTAGTATCTAGCGGAGGGAATGAGCAGTTCTTC CASSLVSSGGNEQFF
NA TRBJ2-7 TRBD2 TRBV29-1 TGCAGCGCCGGGGGCGGGAGGGCGTCGTACGAGCAGTACTTC CSAGGGRASYEQYF
NA TRBJ1-2 NA TRBV7-2 TGTGCCAGCAGCCCCAAAGCGGGGACAAACTATGGCTACACCTTC CASSPKAGTNYGYTF
NA TRBJ1-2 TRBD1 TRBV29-1 TGCAGCGTTGAGACAGGGGGGGTCTACACCTTC CSVETGGVYTF
few TRBJ2-1 NA TRBV5-4 TGTGCCAGCAGCTTAGACCGAGGGGAGCAGTTCTTC CASSLDRGEQFF
few TRBJ1-2 TRBD1 TRBV6-5 TGTGCCAGCAGCTGGGACAGTAACTATGGCTACACCTTC CASSWDSNYGYTF
NA TRBJ2-3 TRBD1 TRBV5-4 TGTGCCAGCAGCTTAACGGGACAGGGTCATGATACGCAGTATTTT CASSLTGQGHDTQYF
NA TRBJ1-5 NA TRBV19 TGTGCCAGTAGTATAGAGAGAACTAGCAATCAGCCCCAGCATTTT CASSIERTSNQPQHF
NA TRBJ1-2 TRBD1 TRBV5-4 TGTGCCAGCAGGCCCGGGACAGAAGGAGGCTACACCTTC CASRPGTEGGYTF
NA TRBJ2-1 NA TRBV5-1 TGCGCCAGCAGTTTCGGGATAATCCCCTCCTACAATGAGCAGTTCTTC CASSFGIIPSYNEQFF
NA TRBJ2-5 NA TRBV18 TGTGCCAGCTCACTTACCAATAGAGAAGAGACCCAGTACTTC CASSLTNREETQYF
once TRBJ2-2 NA TRBV9 TGTGCCAGCAGCGTAGAGGTCTTTAGCGGTACCGGGGAGCTGTTTTTT CASSVEVFSGTGELFF
NA TRBJ2-7 TRBD2 TRBV5-4 TGTGCCAGCAGCCAGACTAGCGGGGATCTCTCCTACGAGCAGTACTTC CASSQTSGDLSYEQYF
NA TRBJ2-2 NA TRBV11-2 TGTGCCAGCAGCCGTGCCGGGGAGCTGTTTTTT CASSRAGELFF
NA TRBJ1-4 TRBD1 TRBV18 TGTGCCAGCTCACCTTCCCGGGACAGGCCGTCGCTTTTT CASSPSRDRPSLF